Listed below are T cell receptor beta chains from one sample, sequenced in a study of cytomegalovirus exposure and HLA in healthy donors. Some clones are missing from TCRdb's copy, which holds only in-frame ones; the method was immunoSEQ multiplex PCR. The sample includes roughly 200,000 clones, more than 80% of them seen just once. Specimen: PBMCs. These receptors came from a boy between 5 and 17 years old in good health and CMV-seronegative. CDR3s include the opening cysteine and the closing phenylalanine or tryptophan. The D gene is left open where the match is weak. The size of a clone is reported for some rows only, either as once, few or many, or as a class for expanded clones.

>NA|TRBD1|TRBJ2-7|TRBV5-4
TGTGCCAGCAGCTTGGGGACAGGGGGGGAATACGAGCAGTACTTC
CASSLGTGGEYEQYF
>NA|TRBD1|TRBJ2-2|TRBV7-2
TGTGCCAGCAAACCGACAGGGGCGGGCGGGGAGCTGTTTTTT
CASKPTGAGGELFF
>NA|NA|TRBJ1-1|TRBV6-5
TGTGCCAGCAGCCGGGGACCGGGGGACACTGAAGCTTTCTTT
CASSRGPGDTEAFF
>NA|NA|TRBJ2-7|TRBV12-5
TGTGCTAGTGGGTGGGACAACGCCTACGAGCAGTACTTC
CASGWDNAYEQYF
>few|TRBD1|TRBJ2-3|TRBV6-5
TGTGCCAGCAGTTACGCGGACAGGGCAGATACGCAGTATTTT
CASSYADRADTQYF
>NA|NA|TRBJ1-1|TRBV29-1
TGCAGCGTTCCTACCTATGGTCAGGGGAGCACTGAAGCTTTCTTT
CSVPTYGQGSTEAFF
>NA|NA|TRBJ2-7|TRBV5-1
TGCGCCAGCAGCTTCCAATCGACGGGCTCCTACGAGCAGTACTTC
CASSFQSTGSYEQYF
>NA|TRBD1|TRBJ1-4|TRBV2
TGTGCCACCACAGAGGGGGCGTTT
CATTEGAF
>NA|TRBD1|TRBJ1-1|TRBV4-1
TGCGCCAGCAGCCAAGTTCCCGGGACAGGGCTTGAAGCTTTCTTT
CASSQVPGTGLEAFF
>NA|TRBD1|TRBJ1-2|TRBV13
TGTGCCAGCAGCCCACCGGGACAGGCGGATGGCTACACCTTC
CASSPPGQADGYTF
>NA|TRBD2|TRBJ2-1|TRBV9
TGTGCCAGCAGCCCTACTAGCGGGGGGTACAATGAGCAGTTCTTC
CASSPTSGGYNEQFF
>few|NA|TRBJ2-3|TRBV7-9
TGTGCCAGCAGCCCTCGCGGGGATACGCAGTATTTT
CASSPRGDTQYF
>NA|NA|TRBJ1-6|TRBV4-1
TGCGCCAGCAGCCTTCGCAGGGATTCACCCCTCCACTTT
CASSLRRDSPLHF
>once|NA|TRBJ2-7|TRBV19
TGTGCCAGTCGTTCAGGATCCTACGAGCAGTACTTC
CASRSGSYEQYF
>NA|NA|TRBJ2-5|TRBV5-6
TGTGCCAGCAGCTTGGGGTATGGTAGCGCGGAGACCCAGTACTTC
CASSLGYGSAETQYF
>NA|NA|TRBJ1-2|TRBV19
TGTGCCAGTGCTCGGGACTTAGTCTCCTCTCGCTACTATGGCTACACCTTC
CASARDLVSSRYYGYTF
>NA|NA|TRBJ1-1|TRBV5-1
TGCGCCAGCAGCTTGGGACAGGCGAACACTGAAGCTTTCTTT
CASSLGQANTEAFF
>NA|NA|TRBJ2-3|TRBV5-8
TGTGCCAGCAGCTCCGCGGGAAGGGGCACAGATACGCAGTATTTT
CASSSAGRGTDTQYF
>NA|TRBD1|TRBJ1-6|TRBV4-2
TGTGCCAGCAGCCCCGGGACAGATAATTCACCCCTCCACTTT
CASSPGTDNSPLHF
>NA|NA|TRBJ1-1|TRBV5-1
TGCGCCAGCAGCCCTACAGGGAGACCTGAAGCTTTCTTT
CASSPTGRPEAFF
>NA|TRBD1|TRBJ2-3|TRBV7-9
TGTGCCAGCAGTCCCCGGGACAGCGTTCGCACAGATACGCAGTATTTT
CASSPRDSVRTDTQYF
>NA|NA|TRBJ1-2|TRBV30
TGTGCCTGGAGTGAGGAGGGCTATGGCTACACCTTC
CAWSEEGYGYTF
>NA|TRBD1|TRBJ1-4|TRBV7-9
TGTGCCAGCAGCTTAGAAGGGGGCACTAATGAAAAACTGTTTTTT
CASSLEGGTNEKLFF
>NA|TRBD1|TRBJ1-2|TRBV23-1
TGCGCCATCCCACCCGGACAGGGTATATATGATGACTATGGCTACACCTTC
CAIPPGQGIYDDYGYTF
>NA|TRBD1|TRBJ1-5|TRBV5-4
TGTGCCAGCAGCTTGGGGGGGACAGGCAATCAGCCCCAGCATTTT
CASSLGGTGNQPQHF
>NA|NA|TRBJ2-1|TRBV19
TGTGCCAGCATGAGGGCTAGCTCCTACAATGAGCAGTTCTTC
CASMRASSYNEQFF
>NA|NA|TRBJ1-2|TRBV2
TGTGCCAGCAGTGCGACAGGAGTTGGCTACACCTTC
CASSATGVGYTF
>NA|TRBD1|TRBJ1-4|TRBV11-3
TGTGCCAGCAGCTTAGGCCCGGGACAGGCTAATGAAAAACTGTTTTTT
CASSLGPGQANEKLFF
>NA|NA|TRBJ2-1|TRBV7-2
TGTGCCAGCAGCTTCGACCAGGGAATCGTAGAGCAGTTCTTC
CASSFDQGIVEQFF
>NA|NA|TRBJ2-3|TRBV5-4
TGTGCCAGCAGCATACTAGGCGCAGATACGCAGTATTTT
CASSILGADTQYF
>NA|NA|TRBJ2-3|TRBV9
TGTGCCAGCAGCGTAGAGGGGGGGGGCACAGATACGCAGTATTTT
CASSVEGGGTDTQYF
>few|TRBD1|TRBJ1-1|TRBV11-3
TGTGCCAGCAGCCCACGGACAGGCAGCTACATGAACACTGAAGCTTTCTTT
CASSPRTGSYMNTEAFF